This TCR beta chain was identified during a study of memory CD4+ T cells and cytomegalovirus serostatus. Whole-study context: Healthy Belgian adult donors included roughly nine CMV-positive and 24 CMV-negative people. Broader study findings: A US-trained random forest predicted CMV serostatus with median AUC around 0.9.

Original methodology: Out-of-frame sequences were removed, leaving 2 million to 2.5 million distinct TCRbeta sequences. TCRdb's table, derived via immunoSEQ multiplex PCR, lists solely in-frame clones and lacks some. Clonal size and the V and J genes are those of that table, whereas D and trimming came from the DNA. The sample has around 54,000 clones, over 65% seen once. Germline lookup yields CDR1 SGDLS and CDR2 YYNGEE. V was clipped by 4 bases and J by 7 bases, with 26 bases between them. The CDR3 extends over 17 amino acids. Comments on this clone: The antigen is not known.

The sort gate was single viable CD3+CD4+CD8-CD45RO+ cells for memory CD4+ T cells. This receptor was obtained from an adult in good health and CMV-seropositive. The material sequenced was memory CD4+ T cells from blood. The rearrangement uses TRBV9 and TRBJ1-1, with a weak D call TRBD1 (6 bases). DNA for the CDR3: TGTGCCAGCAGCCCCCTCATCGGGGGGGCCCTAAAGGATGAAGCTTTCTTT. As protein: CASSPLIGGALKDEAFF.